This T cell receptor (beta chain) comes out of a study of control samples from healthy donors and cancer patients. This clone was seen a few times. This CDR3 is 16 amino acids long. Germline assignment: CDR1 SGHNT and CDR2 YENEEA. Trimming removed 4 bases from V and 5 bases from J; junction bases left unmatched: 13. Data came from immunoSEQ multiplex PCR; TCRdb stores just in-frame clones and leaves some out. The sample shows approximately 130,000 clones, around 86% of them seen only once. The receptor was derived from a man between 35 and 55 years old in good health. Sequenced: blood. V is TRBV11-3 and J is TRBJ2-5; 7 bases are a match to TRBD2. The CDR3: CASSSTPLGGTETQYF. In nucleotides, the CDR3 is TGTGCCAGCAGCTCTACTCCTTTGGGAGGGACGGAGACCCAGTACTTC.